This T cell receptor beta chain originates from a study of tissue T cells after allogeneic stem cell transplantation. The protocol was immunoSEQ multiplex PCR, while the TCRdb copy is restricted to in-frame clones and leaves out a portion. The sample has tens of thousands of clones, around 86% seen once. This clone occurred once. The material sequenced was blood, taken before transplantation. This receptor was obtained from a woman aged 18-55 years who later had graft-versus-host disease after an allogeneic stem cell transplant.

CDR3: CASSLWETGQIYEQYF. The CDR3 coding sequence is TGTGCCAGCAGCTTATGGGAAACGGGACAGATCTACGAGCAGTACTTC. This chain uses TRBV13 with TRBJ2-7; TRBD1 matches 7 bases. There are 16 residues in the CDR3. V gave up 2 bases and J gave up 3 bases; unmatched junction bases: 10. Germline CDR1 and CDR2: PRHDT and FYEKMQ (reference sequence).